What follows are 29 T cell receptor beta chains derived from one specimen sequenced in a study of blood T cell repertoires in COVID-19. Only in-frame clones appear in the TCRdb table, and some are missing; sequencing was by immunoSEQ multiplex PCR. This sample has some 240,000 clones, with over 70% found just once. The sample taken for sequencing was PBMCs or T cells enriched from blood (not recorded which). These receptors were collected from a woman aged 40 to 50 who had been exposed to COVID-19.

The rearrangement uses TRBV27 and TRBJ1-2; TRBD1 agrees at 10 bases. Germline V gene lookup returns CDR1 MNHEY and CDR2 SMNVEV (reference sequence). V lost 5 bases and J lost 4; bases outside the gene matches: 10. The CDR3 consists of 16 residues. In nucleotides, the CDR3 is TGTGCCAGCAGTCCCGACAGGGGGCGGCTTGGCTATGGCTACACCTTC. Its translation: CASSPDRGRLGYGYTF.

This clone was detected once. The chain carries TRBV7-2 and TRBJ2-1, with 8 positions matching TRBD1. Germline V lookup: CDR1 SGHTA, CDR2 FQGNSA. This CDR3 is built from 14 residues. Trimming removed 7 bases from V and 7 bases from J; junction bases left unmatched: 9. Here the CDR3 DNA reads TGTGCCAGCAACGTATTGGGACAGGAAAATGAGCAGTTCTTC. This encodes CASNVLGQENEQFF.

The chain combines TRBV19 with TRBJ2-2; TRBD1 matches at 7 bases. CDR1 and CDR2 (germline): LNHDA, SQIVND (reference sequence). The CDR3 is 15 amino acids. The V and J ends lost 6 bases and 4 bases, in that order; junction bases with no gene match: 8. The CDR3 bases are TGTGCCAGTAGGACGAACAGGGGCGGCACCGGGGAGCTGTTTTTT. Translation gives CASRTNRGGTGELFF.

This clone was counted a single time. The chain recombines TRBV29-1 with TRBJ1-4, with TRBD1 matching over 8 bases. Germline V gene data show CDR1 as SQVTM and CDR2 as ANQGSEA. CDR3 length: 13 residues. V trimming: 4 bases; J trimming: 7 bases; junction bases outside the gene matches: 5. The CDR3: CSVVGQAGEKLFF. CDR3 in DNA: TGCAGCGTTGTGGGACAGGCGGGTGAAAAACTGTTTTTT.

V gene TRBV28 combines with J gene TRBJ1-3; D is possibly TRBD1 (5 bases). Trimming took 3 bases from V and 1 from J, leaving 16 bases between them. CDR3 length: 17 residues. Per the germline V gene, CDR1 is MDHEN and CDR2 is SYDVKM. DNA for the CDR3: TGTGCCAGCAGTTTCTACTCGCAGGGTGGTTCTGGAAACACCATATATTTT. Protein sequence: CASSFYSQGGSGNTIYF.

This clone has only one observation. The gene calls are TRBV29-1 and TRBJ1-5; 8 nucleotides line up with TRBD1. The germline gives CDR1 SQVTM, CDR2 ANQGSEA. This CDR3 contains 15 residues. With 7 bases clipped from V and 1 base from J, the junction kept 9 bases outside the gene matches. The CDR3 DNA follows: TGCAGCGCCACGACGACAGGGGCAAGCAATCAGCCCCAGCATTTT. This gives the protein CSATTTGASNQPQHF.

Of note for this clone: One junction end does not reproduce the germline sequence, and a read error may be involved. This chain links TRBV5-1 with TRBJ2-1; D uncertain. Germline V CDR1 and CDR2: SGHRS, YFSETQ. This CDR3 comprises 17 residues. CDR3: CASSPTTGSRSYNEQFF. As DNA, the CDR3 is TGTGCCAGCAGCCCAACCACCGGGTCACGCTCCTACAATGAGCAGTTCTTC.

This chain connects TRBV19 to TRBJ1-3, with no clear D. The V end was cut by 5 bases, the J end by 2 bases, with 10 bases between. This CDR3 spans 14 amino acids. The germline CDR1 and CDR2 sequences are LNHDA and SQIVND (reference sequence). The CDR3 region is CASSLPPTGNTIYF. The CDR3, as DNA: TGTGCCAGTAGTCTTCCGCCTACTGGAAACACCATATATTTT.

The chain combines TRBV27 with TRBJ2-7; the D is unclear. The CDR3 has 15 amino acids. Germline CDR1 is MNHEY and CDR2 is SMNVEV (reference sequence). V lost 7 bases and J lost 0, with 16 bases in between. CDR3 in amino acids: CASILRLESSYEQYV. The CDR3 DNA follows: TGTGCCAGCATCCTCCGGCTGGAGAGCTCCTACGAGCAGTACGTC.

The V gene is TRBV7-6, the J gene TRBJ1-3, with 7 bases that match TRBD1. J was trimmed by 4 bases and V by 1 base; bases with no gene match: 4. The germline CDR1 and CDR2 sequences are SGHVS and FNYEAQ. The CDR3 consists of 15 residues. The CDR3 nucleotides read TGTGCCAGCAGCTTAGGACAGGGTCAAGGAAACACCATATATTTT. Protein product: CASSLGQGQGNTIYF.

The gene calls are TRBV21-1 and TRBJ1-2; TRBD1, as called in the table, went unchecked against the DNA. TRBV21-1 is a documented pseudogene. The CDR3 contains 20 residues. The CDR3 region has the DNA TGTGCCAGCAGCAACCAGGTGGGGCGCACAGGGAGCGAATGGGGTAATGGCTACACCTTC. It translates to CASSNQVGRTGSEWGNGYTF.

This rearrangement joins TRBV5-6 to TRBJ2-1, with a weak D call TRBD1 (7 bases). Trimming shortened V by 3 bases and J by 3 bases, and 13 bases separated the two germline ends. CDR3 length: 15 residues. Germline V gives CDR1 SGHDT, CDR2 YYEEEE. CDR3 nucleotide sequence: TGTGCCAGCAGCTGGGGGACAGCGGGCTACAATGAGCAGTTCTTC. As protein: CASSWGTAGYNEQFF.

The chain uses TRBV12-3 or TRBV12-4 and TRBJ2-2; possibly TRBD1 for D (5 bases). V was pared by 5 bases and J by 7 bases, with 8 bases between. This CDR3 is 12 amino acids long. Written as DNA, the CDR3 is TGTGCCAGCAGTGGACAAAGCGGGGAGCTGTTTTTT. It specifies CASSGQSGELFF.

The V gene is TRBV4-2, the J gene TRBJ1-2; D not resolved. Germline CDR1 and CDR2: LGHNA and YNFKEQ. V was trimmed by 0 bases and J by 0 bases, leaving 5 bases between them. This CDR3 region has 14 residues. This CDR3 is CASSQDQANYGYTF. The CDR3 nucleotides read TGTGCCAGCAGCCAAGATCAGGCTAACTATGGCTACACCTTC.

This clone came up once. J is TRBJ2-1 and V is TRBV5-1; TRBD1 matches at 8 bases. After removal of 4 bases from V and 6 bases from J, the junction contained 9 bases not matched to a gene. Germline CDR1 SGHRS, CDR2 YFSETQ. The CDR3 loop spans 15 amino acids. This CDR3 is CASSMMNRGANEQFF. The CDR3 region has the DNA TGCGCCAGCAGCATGATGAACAGGGGGGCCAATGAGCAGTTCTTC.

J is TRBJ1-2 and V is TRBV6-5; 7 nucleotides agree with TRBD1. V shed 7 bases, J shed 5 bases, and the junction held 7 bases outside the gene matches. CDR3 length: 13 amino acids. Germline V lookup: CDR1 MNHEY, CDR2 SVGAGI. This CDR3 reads CASTLGGRYGYTF. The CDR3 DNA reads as TGTGCCAGCACCCTAGGGGGCAGGTATGGCTACACCTTC.

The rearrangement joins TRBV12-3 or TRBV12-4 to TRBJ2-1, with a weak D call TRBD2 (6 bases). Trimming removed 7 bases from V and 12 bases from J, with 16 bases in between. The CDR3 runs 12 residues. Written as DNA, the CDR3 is TGTGCCAGCACTAAGAACCGGGACTGGCAGTTCTTC. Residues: CASTKNRDWQFF.

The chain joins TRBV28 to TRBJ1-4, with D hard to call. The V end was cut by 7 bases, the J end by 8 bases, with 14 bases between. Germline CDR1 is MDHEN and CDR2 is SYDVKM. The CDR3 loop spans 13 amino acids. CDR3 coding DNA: TGTGCCAGCACCCTTACAATCCAGGAAAAACTGTTTTTT. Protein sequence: CASTLTIQEKLFF.

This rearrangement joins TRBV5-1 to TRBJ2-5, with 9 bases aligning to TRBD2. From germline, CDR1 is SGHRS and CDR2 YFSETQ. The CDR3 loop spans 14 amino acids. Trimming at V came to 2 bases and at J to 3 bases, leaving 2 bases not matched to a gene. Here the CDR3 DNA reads TGCGCCAGCAGCTTAGTAGCGGGGGAAGAGACCCAGTACTTC. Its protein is CASSLVAGEETQYF.

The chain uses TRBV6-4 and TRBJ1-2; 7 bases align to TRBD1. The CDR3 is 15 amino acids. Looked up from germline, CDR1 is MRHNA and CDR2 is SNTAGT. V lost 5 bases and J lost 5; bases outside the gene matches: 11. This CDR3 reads CASSPTGTGVYGYTF. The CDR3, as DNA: TGTGCCAGCAGTCCCACTGGCACAGGGGTATATGGCTACACCTTC.

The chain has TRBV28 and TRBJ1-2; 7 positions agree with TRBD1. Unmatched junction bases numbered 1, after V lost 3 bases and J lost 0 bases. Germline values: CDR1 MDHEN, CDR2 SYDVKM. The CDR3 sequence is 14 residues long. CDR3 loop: CASSLDRTNYGYTF. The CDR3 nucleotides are TGTGCCAGCAGTTTGGACAGGACTAACTATGGCTACACCTTC.

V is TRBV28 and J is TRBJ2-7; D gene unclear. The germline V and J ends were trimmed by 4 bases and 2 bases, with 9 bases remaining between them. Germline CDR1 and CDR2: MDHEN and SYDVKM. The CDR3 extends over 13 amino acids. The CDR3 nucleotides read TGTGCCAGCAGTTCCGCGGCGACCTACGAGCAGTACTTC. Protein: CASSSAATYEQYF.

The CDR3 sequence: CASRLRTLREASTDTQYF. DNA of the CDR3: TGTGCCAGCAGGCTCCGGACTTTGCGGGAGGCTAGCACAGATACGCAGTATTTT. J is TRBJ2-3 and V is TRBV27, with TRBD2 matching over 8 bases. Germline assignment: CDR1 MNHEY and CDR2 SMNVEV (reference sequence). The CDR3 runs to 18 residues. Trimming took 6 bases from V and 0 from J; bases not matched to a gene: 14.

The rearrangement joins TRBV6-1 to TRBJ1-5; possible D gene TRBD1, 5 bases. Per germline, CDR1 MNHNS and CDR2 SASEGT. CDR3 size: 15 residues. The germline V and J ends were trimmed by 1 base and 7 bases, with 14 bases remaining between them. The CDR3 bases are TGTGCCAGCAGTGAAGGCGGCGGGGGAGGACAGCCCCAGCATTTT. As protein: CASSEGGGGGQPQHF.

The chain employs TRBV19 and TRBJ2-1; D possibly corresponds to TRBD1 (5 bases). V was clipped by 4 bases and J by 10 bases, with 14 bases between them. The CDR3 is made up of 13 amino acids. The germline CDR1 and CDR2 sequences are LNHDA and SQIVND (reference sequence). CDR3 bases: TGTGCCAGTAGTAGGCAGGGTTTGGGGGAGCAGTTCTTC. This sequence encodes CASSRQGLGEQFF. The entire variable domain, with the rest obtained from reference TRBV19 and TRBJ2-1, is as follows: DGGITQSPKYLFRKEGQNVTLSCEQNLNHDAMYWYRQDPGQGLRLIYYSQIVNDFQKGDIAEGYSVSREKKESFPLTVTSAQKNPTAFYLCASSRQGLGEQFFGPGTRLTVL.

This CDR3 is CASSPPQADTQYF. The CDR3 DNA reads TGTGCCAGCAGCCCCCCCCAGGCAGATACGCAGTATTTT. The V gene is TRBV12-3 or TRBV12-4, the J gene TRBJ2-3; D is unresolved. Trimming took off 6 bases at V and 4 bases at J, with 11 bases between the two ends. This CDR3 has 13 amino acids.

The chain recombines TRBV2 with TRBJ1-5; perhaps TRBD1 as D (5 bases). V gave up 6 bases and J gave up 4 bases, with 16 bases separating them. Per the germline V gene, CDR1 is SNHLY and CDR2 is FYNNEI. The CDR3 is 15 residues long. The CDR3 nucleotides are TGTGCCAGCAGCTTAGGAGGGGCGGCGAATCAGCCCCAGCATTTT. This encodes CASSLGGAANQPQHF.

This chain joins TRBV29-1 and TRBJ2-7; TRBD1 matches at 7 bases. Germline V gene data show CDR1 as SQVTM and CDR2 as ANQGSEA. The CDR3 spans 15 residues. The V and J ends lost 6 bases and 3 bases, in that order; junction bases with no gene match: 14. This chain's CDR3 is CSVLIQGYSGYEQYF. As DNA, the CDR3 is TGCAGCGTACTAATACAGGGGTATTCGGGCTACGAGCAGTACTTC.

This CDR3 is CASSQGQGVNQPQHF. CDR3 nucleotide sequence: TGTGCCAGCAGCCAAGGGCAGGGGGTAAATCAGCCCCAGCATTTT. This rearrangement joins TRBV3-1 (or the pseudogene TRBV3-2) to TRBJ1-5; TRBD1 matches 7 bases. Looked up from germline, CDR1 is LGHDT and CDR2 is YNNKEL (reference sequence). V lost 1 base, J lost 4 bases, and 4 bases stayed unmatched. The CDR3 totals 15 residues.